One sample yielded the 15 T cell receptor beta chains listed below, sequenced in a study of blood T cells in healthy people across ages. Through a sample-barcoded 5' primer and a J-beta primer mix, a second PCR was run for 7 to 11 cycles. Via MiXCR, TCRdb re-called the 5' RACE reads, giving one row per CDR3 protein. The table includes about a million distinct CDR3 sequences, about 51% detected once. The source material was blood. The receptors here all came from a woman between 55 and 75 years old in good health.

V gene TRBV6-6 combines with J gene TRBJ2-4; possible D gene TRBD2, 5 bases. TRBJ2-7 matches the DNA end more closely, so the J call is doubtful. The germline CDR1 and CDR2 sequences are MNHNY and SVGAGI (reference sequence). This CDR3 is 14 amino acids long. In nucleotides, the CDR3 is TGTGCCAGCAAACCAGAGGGCGTCTCCTACGAGCAGTACTTC. Protein sequence: CASKPEGVSYEQYF.

DNA of the CDR3: TGTGCCAGCAGTCAGACAGCGACAAGCACAGATACGCAGTATTTT. Protein sequence: CASSQTATSTDTQYF. The V and J genes are TRBV6-5 and TRBJ2-3, with a possible D match to TRBD1 (5 bases). Germline V gene data show CDR1 as MNHEY and CDR2 as SVGAGI. V lost 5 bases, J lost 0 bases, and 12 bases lay in between. The CDR3 contains 15 residues.

This clonotype has more than one count but fewer than ten. Here the CDR3 DNA reads TGTGCCAGCAGTTACCTAGCGGGAGGGTCGGGCGAGCAGTACTTC. It codes for CASSYLAGGSGEQYF. The chain combines TRBV6-5 with TRBJ2-7; 12 bases match TRBD2. Per the germline V gene, CDR1 is MNHEY and CDR2 is SVGAGI. V was clipped by 2 bases and J by 6 bases; unmatched bases: 5. This CDR3 has 15 amino acids.

The chain combines TRBV12-3 or TRBV12-4 with TRBJ2-1; D unclear. Trimming left V 7 bases short and J 10 bases short, with 11 bases between. There are 11 residues in the CDR3. CDR3 coding DNA: TGTGCCAGCAACTCAAAGGGCGAGCAGTTCTTC. Translation: CASNSKGEQFF.

Concerning this clonotype: At one end, the junction sequence differs from germline, possibly due to a read error. The chain joins TRBV12-3 or TRBV12-4 to TRBJ2-2, with D perhaps matching TRBD2 (6 bases). This CDR3 is 13 amino acids long. The DNA of the CDR3 is TGTGCCGGCAGCCTTGGGGGGACCGGGGAGCTGTTTTTT. This gives the protein CAGSLGGTGELFF.

The chain carries TRBV2 and TRBJ1-5; 8 bases are a match to TRBD1. V trimming: 3 bases; J trimming: 5 bases; junction bases outside the gene matches: 3. The length of the CDR3 is 14 residues. From germline, CDR1 is SNHLY and CDR2 FYNNEI. CDR3 nucleotide sequence: TGTGCCAGCAGTGATGGACAGGGCTATCAGCCCCAGCATTTT. Its protein is CASSDGQGYQPQHF.

The rearrangement links TRBV11-2 to TRBJ2-3; 13 bases fit TRBD2. Germline trimming cut 0 bases from V and 6 bases from J; bases unmatched to any gene: 9. Germline CDR1 reads SGHAT; CDR2 reads FQNNGV. This CDR3 has 18 amino acids. DNA of the CDR3: TGTGCCAGCAGCTTAGATTTTACTAGCGGGAGGGCTGGGGATACGCAGTATTTT. It yields the protein CASSLDFTSGRAGDTQYF.

V gene TRBV20-1 combines with J gene TRBJ1-5; TRBD1 matches 9 bases. With 3 bases clipped from V and 2 bases from J, the junction kept 8 bases outside the gene matches. This CDR3 is 16 amino acids long. CDR1 is DFQATT, CDR2 SNEGSKA, per germline (reference sequence). The CDR3 coding sequence is TGCAGTGCTAGTGACCCTCGGACAGGGGGCAATCAGCCCCAGCATTTT. Translating it yields CSASDPRTGGNQPQHF.

This chain links TRBV29-1 with TRBJ2-1, with D tentatively TRBD2 (7 bases). Trimming removed 7 bases from V and 1 base from J, with 14 bases in between. Germline V CDR1 and CDR2: SQVTM, ANQGSEA. The CDR3 is 14 residues long. CDR3 sequence (DNA): TGCAGCGCCTTAAGGGGGGGTTCCTACAATGAGCAGTTCTTC. It yields the protein CSALRGGSYNEQFF.

The chain links TRBV5-1 to TRBJ2-4, with D tentatively TRBD1 (5 bases). Germline CDR1 reads SGHRS; CDR2 reads YFSETQ. The CDR3 length is 16 residues. Trimming pared 3 bases from V and 1 base from J, leaving 14 bases between. The CDR3 protein is CASSSQGQGAKNIQYF. The CDR3 DNA reads TGCGCCAGCAGCTCCCAAGGGCAGGGTGCCAAAAACATTCAGTACTTC.

The chain recombines TRBV14 with TRBJ2-5, with 9 bases fitting TRBD2. The CDR3 extends over 16 amino acids. Per germline, CDR1 SGHDN and CDR2 FVKESK. The V and J ends lost 8 bases and 2 bases, in that order; junction bases with no gene match: 12. The CDR3, as DNA: TGTGCCAGCTTTATTCTAGCGGGAAGGGATCAAGAGACCCAGTACTTC. It translates to CASFILAGRDQETQYF.

J is TRBJ2-1 and V is TRBV3-1; no definite D call. This CDR3 region has 15 residues. Trimming pared 4 bases from V and 1 base from J, leaving 11 bases between. CDR1 is LGHDT, CDR2 YNNKEL, per germline (reference sequence). This CDR3 is CASSPDLRSYNEQFF. CDR3 DNA: TGTGCCAGCAGCCCGGACCTCAGATCCTACAATGAGCAGTTCTTC.

Notes on this clonotype: Sequence at one end of the junction differs from germline and may be a read error. This chain uses TRBV28 with TRBJ1-1, with 7 bases lining up with TRBD1. CDR1 is MDHEN and CDR2 is SYDVKM in the germline V gene. The CDR3 has 13 residues. In nucleotides, the CDR3 is TGTACCAGCAGTTCTAGGTTGGACAGGAGGGCTTTCTTT. It encodes CTSSSRLDRRAFF.

CDR3 nucleotide sequence: TGTGCCAGCAGTGGACAGATTAGCACAGATACGCAGTATTTT. Amino acids: CASSGQISTDTQYF. This sequence joins TRBV12-3 or TRBV12-4 and TRBJ2-3; a weak D match, TRBD1 (6 bases). The length of the CDR3 is 14 residues. The V end lost 5 bases, the J end lost 0 bases, and 9 bases lay between the germline ends.

This clonotype came up a few times. V gene TRBV18 combines with J gene TRBJ2-7; TRBD1 aligns across 11 bases. V lost 6 bases and J lost 4; bases outside the gene matches: 2. The germline V gene encodes CDR1 KGHSH and CDR2 LQKENI. The CDR3 runs 13 residues. The CDR3 here is CASSGQGDYEQYF. The CDR3 region has the DNA TGTGCCAGCTCGGGACAGGGGGATTACGAGCAGTACTTC.